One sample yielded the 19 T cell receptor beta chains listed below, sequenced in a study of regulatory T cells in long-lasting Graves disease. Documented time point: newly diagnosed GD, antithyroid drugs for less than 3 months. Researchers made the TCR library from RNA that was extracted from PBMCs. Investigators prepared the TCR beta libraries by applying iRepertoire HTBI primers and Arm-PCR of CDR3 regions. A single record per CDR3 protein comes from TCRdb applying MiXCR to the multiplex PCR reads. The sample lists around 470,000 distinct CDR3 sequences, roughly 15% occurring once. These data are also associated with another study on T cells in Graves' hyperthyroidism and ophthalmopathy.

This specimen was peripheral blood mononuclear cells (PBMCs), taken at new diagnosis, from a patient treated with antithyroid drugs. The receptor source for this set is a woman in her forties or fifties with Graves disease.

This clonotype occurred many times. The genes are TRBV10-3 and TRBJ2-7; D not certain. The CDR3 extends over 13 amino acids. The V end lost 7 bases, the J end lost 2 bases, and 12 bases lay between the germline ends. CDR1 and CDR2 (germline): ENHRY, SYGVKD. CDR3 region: CAIMESRTYEQYF. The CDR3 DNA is TGTGCCATCATGGAGAGCAGGACCTACGAGCAGTACTTC.

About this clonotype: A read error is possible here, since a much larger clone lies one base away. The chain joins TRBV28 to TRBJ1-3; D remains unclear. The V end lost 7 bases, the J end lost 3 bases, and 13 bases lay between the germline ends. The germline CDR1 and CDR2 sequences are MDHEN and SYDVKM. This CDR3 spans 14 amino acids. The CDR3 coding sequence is TGTGCCAGCAACCTCGACAATGATGGAAACACCATATATTTT. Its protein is CASNLDNDGNTIYF.

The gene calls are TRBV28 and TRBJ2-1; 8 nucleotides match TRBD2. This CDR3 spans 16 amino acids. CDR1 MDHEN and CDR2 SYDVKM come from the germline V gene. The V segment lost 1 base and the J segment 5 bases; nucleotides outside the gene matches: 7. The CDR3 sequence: CASSLSALADNNEQFF. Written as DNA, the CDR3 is TGTGCCAGCAGTTTATCTGCACTAGCGGACAACAATGAGCAGTTCTTC.

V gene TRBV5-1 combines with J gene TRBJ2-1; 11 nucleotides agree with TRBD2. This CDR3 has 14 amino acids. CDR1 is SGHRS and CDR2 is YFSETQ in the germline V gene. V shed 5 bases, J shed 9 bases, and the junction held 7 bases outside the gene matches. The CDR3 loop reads CASRVLAGAAEQFF. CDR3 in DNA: TGCGCCAGCAGAGTACTAGCGGGAGCGGCTGAGCAGTTCTTC.

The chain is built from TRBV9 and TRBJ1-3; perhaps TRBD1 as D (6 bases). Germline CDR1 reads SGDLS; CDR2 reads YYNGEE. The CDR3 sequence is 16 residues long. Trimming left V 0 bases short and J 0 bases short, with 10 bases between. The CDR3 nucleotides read TGTGCCAGCAGCGTAGATCCGGGGGCCTCTGGAAACACCATATATTTT. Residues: CASSVDPGASGNTIYF.

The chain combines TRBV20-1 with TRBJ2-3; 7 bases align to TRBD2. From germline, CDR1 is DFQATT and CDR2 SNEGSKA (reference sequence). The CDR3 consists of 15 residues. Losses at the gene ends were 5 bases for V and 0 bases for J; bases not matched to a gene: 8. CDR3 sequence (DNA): TGCAGTGCTGATACTAGCGACACTAGCACAGATACGCAGTATTTT. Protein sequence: CSADTSDTSTDTQYF.

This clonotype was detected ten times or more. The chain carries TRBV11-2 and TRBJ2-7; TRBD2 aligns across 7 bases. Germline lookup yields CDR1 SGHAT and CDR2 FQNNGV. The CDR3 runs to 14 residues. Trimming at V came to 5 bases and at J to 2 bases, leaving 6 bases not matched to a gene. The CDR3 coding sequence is TGTGCCAGCAGCCCCAGCGGGGTAACCTACGAGCAGTACTTC. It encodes CASSPSGVTYEQYF.

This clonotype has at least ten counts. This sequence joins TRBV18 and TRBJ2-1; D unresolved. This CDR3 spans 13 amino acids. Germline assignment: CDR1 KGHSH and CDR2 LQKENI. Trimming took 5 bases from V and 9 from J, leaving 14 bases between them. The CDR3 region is CASSEVQSGEQFF. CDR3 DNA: TGTGCCAGCTCAGAAGTCCAGTCTGGTGAGCAGTTCTTC.

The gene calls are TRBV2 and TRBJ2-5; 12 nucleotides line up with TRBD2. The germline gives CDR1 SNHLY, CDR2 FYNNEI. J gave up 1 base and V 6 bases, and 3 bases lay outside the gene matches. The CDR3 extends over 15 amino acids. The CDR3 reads CASRPGLAGQETQYF. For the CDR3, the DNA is TGTGCCAGCAGGCCGGGACTAGCGGGCCAAGAGACCCAGTACTTC.

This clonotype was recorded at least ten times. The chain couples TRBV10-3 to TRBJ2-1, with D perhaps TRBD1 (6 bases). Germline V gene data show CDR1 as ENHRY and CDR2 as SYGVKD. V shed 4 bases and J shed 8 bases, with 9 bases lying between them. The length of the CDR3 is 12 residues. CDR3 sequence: CAISGQDYEQFF. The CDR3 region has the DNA TGTGCCATCAGTGGACAGGACTATGAGCAGTTCTTC.

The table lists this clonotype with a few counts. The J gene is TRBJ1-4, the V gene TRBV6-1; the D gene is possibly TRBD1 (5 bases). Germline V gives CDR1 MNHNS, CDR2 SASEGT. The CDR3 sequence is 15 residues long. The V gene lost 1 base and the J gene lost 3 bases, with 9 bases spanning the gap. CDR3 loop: CASSEVGGANEKLFF. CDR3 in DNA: TGTGCCAGCAGTGAAGTGGGGGGGGCTAATGAAAAACTGTTTTTT.

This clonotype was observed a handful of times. Written as DNA, the CDR3 is TGTGCCAGCAGCCAAAATATAGCGGGAGCAGCCGAGCAGTACTTC. As protein: CASSQNIAGAAEQYF. The chain carries TRBV3-1 and TRBJ2-7; TRBD2 aligns across 9 bases. The CDR3 contains 15 residues. Germline trimming cut 2 bases from V and 6 bases from J; bases unmatched to any gene: 8. The germline V gene encodes CDR1 LGHDT and CDR2 YNNKEL (reference sequence).

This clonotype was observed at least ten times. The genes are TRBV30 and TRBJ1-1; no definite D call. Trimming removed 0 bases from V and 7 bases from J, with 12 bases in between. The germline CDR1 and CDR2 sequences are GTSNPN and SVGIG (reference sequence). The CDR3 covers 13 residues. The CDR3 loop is CAWSVRPGSEAFF. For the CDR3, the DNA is TGTGCCTGGAGTGTACGGCCGGGGAGTGAAGCTTTCTTT.

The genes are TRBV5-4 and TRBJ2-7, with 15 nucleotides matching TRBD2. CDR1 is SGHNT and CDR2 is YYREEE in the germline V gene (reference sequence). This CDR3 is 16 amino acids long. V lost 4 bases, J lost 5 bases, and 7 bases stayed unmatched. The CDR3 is CASSTGLAGGRHEQYF. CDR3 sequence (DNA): TGTGCCAGCAGCACCGGACTAGCGGGAGGGCGCCACGAGCAGTACTTC.

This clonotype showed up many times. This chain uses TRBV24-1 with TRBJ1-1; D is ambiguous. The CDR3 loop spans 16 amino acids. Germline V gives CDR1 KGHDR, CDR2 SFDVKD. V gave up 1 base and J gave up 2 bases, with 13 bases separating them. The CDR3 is CATSDFAQSHNTEAFF. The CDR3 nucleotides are TGTGCCACCAGTGATTTCGCGCAGAGCCATAACACTGAAGCTTTCTTT.

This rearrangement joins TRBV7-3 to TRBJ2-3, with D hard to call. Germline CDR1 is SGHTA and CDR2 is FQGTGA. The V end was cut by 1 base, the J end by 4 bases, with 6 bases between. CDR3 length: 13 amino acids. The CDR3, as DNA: TGTGCCAGCAGCTTAATGACCGCAGATACGCAGTATTTT. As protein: CASSLMTADTQYF.

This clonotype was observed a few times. DNA for the CDR3: TGTGCCAGCAGCCCACAGGGTCTTGCCTACGAGCAGTACTTC. It specifies CASSPQGLAYEQYF. The V gene is TRBV3-1, the J gene TRBJ2-7; D is perhaps TRBD1 (6 bases). The ends were cut back, 4 bases at V and 2 bases at J, with 12 bases in the middle. This CDR3 comprises 14 residues. Germline V gene sequence: CDR1 LGHDT, CDR2 YNNKEL (reference sequence).

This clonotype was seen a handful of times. This chain's CDR3 is CASSLDLETQPQHF. The CDR3 DNA reads as TGTGCCAGCAGCTTAGATCTGGAAACGCAGCCCCAGCATTTT. This rearrangement joins TRBV7-9 to TRBJ1-5; D gene uncertain. The V end was cut by 1 base, the J end by 7 bases, with 11 bases between. The germline CDR1 and CDR2 sequences are SEHNR and FQNEAQ (reference sequence). This CDR3 contains 14 residues. The complete variable domain, with remaining parts taken from reference TRBV7-9 and TRBJ1-5, reads DTGVSQNPRHKITKRGQNVTFRCDPISEHNRLYWYRQTLGQGPEFLTYFQNEAQLEKSRLLSDRFSAERPKGSFSTLEIQRTEQGDSAMYLCASSLDLETQPQHFGDGTRLSIL.

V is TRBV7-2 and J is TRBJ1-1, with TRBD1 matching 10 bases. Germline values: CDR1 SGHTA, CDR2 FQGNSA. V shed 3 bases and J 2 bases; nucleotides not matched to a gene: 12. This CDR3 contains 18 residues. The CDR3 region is CASSFIVSRQGANTEAFF. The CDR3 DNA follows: TGTGCCAGCAGCTTTATAGTATCCCGACAGGGGGCCAACACTGAAGCTTTCTTT.